One and the same sample provided the 15 T cell receptor beta chains below, sequenced in a study of tumor and adjacent non-tumor tissue in lung cancer. TCRbeta libraries were built with three rounds of nested PCR, modified from ARM-PCR. TCRdb passed the multiplex PCR reads through MiXCR, listing each CDR3 protein once. The sample yields under 95,000 distinct CDR3 sequences, about 72% seen once. No cell sorting was done before RNA was extracted from the tissue. The sequenced sample was lung tumor tissue. Receptor source: a man in his 60s with non-small cell lung cancer.

The chain links TRBV7-9 to TRBJ2-7; 8 nucleotides agree with TRBD2. With V trimmed by 5 bases and J by 2 bases, 5 bases remained unmatched. This CDR3 is 14 amino acids long. Looked up from germline, CDR1 is SEHNR and CDR2 is FQNEAQ (reference sequence). The CDR3 here is CASSRLAWPYEQYF. The CDR3 DNA sequence: TGTGCCAGCAGCCGACTAGCGTGGCCCTACGAGCAGTACTTC.

As regards this clonotype: The junction differs from germline at one of its ends, possibly a read error. The gene calls are TRBV29-1 and TRBJ2-2, with D unresolved. This CDR3 comprises 13 residues. Germline V gives CDR1 SQVTM, CDR2 ANQGSEA. The CDR3 DNA is TGCAGCGCTAATACTTTGAACACCAGGGAGCTGTTTTTT. Residues: CSANTLNTRELFF.

Regarding this clonotype: A read error may account for a junction end that differs from germline. The V call is TRBV11-2, the J call TRBJ2-5; 8 bases line up with TRBD2. The CDR3 contains 14 residues. Germline V lookup: CDR1 SGHAT, CDR2 FQNNGV. This CDR3 reads CGSSLAGRWETQYF. Here the CDR3 DNA reads TGTGGCAGCAGCTTAGCGGGGAGATGGGAGACTCAGTACTTC.

This clonotype ranks as medium-sized. The chain has TRBV29-1 and TRBJ2-1; 14 nucleotides align to TRBD2. The CDR3 extends over 14 amino acids. V was clipped by 6 bases and J by 6 bases; unmatched bases: 4. Germline V gene lookup returns CDR1 SQVTM and CDR2 ANQGSEA. As DNA, the CDR3 is TGCAGCGTGGGGACTAGCGGGAGACCCAATGAGCAGTTCTTC. This gives the protein CSVGTSGRPNEQFF.

Comment on this clonotype: A clone one base away is much larger, so this may be a read error. The rearrangement links TRBV6-1 to TRBJ2-3; perhaps D is TRBD1 or TRBD2 (5 bases each). This CDR3 spans 14 amino acids. The V and J ends lost 7 bases and 0 bases respectively, with 11 bases between them. The germline CDR1 and CDR2 sequences are MNHNS and SASEGT. CDR3: CASNRDGSTDTQYF. CDR3 in DNA: TGTGCCAGCAACCGGGACGGGAGCACAGATACGCAGTATTTT.

By its share, this clonotype is medium-sized. The chain joins TRBV6-5 to TRBJ1-6; 7 positions agree with TRBD1. There are 14 residues in the CDR3. V lost 8 bases and J lost 7; bases outside the gene matches: 8. Germline loops: CDR1 MNHEY, CDR2 SVGAGI. The CDR3 sequence is CASALGQNNSPLHF. The CDR3 region has the DNA TGTGCCAGCGCGTTGGGACAGAACAATTCACCCCTCCACTTT.

A few counts support this clonotype. The V gene is TRBV2, the J gene TRBJ1-1, with 9 bases matching TRBD1. The CDR3 loop spans 14 amino acids. In germline, CDR1 is SNHLY, CDR2 FYNNEI. V trimming: 4 bases; J trimming: 5 bases; junction bases outside the gene matches: 5. CDR3 loop: CASSADRGETEAFF. For the CDR3, the DNA is TGTGCCAGCAGTGCGGACAGGGGAGAAACTGAAGCTTTCTTT.

With respect to this clonotype: This CDR3 fails to terminate in the conserved phenylalanine or tryptophan, so it likely reflects a read error. The V call is TRBV11-2, the J call TRBJ2-1; a weak D match, TRBD2 (5 bases). The CDR3 sequence is 13 residues long. V was shortened by 8 bases and J by 6 bases, with 14 bases between the two germline ends. CDR1 and CDR2 (germline): SGHAT, FQNNGV. The CDR3 reads CASAQGLSNEQFL. In DNA form, the CDR3 reads TGTGCCAGCGCCCAAGGACTCTCCAATGAGCAGTTCTTA.

This sequence joins TRBV29-1 and TRBJ1-1; D is undetermined. CDR3 length: 13 residues. The V gene lost 3 bases and the J gene lost 0 bases, with 8 bases spanning the gap. The germline gives CDR1 SQVTM, CDR2 ANQGSEA. The CDR3, as DNA: TGCAGCGTTGACAAGGGTATGAACACTGAAGCTTTCTTT. Translation gives CSVDKGMNTEAFF.

This clonotype was counted ten times or more. The J gene is TRBJ2-1, the V gene TRBV29-1; 11 bases are shared with TRBD2. The CDR3 spans 17 residues. Germline values: CDR1 SQVTM, CDR2 ANQGSEA. The J segment lost 3 bases and the V segment lost 3 bases, leaving 10 bases of the junction unmatched. The CDR3 loop reads CSVDGLAGGTNYNEQFF. The CDR3 nucleotides read TGCAGCGTTGACGGTCTAGCGGGAGGAACTAACTACAATGAGCAGTTCTTC.

The rearrangement joins TRBV6-5 to TRBJ2-5; 12 nucleotides line up with TRBD2. CDR1 is MNHEY, CDR2 SVGAGI, per germline. CDR3 length equals 18 residues. The V segment lost 5 bases and the J segment 1 base; nucleotides outside the gene matches: 11. The DNA of the CDR3 is TGTGCCAGCAGTCACCTATACTCTAGCGGGGGGGCCCAAGAGACCCAGTACTTC. This codes for CASSHLYSSGGAQETQYF.

This clonotype was picked up a small number of times. One base away lies a much larger clone, so this may be a sequencing read error. The gene calls are TRBV24-1 and TRBJ2-1; the D gene is possibly TRBD2 (6 bases). Per the germline V gene, CDR1 is KGHDR and CDR2 is SFDVKD. CDR3 length: 16 residues. The CDR3 bases are TGTGCCACCAGTGATCGCTCCGGGAGTTCCTACAGTGAGCAGTTCTTC. Protein sequence: CATSDRSGSSYSEQFF.

This clonotype was observed many times. V and J are TRBV4-2 and TRBJ2-1; D remains unclear. The germline V gene encodes CDR1 LGHNA and CDR2 YNFKEQ. Between the trimmed V and J ends, which lost 1 base and 6 bases, there was a span of 10 bases. The CDR3 loop spans 14 amino acids. The CDR3 DNA follows: TGTGCCAGCAGCCAAGGTCGGACCTTCAATGAGCAGTTCTTC. As protein: CASSQGRTFNEQFF.

Remarks on this clonotype: It is likely a read error, because the conserved phenylalanine at the end of the CDR3 is missing. This chain uses TRBV4-1 with TRBJ1-5; maybe TRBD1 (5 bases). Per the germline V gene, CDR1 is MGHRA and CDR2 is YSYEKL. The CDR3 has 15 amino acids. The CDR3 loop is CASSQDQGSNQLQHS. The CDR3 DNA reads as TGCGCCAGCAGCCAAGATCAGGGATCGAATCAGCTCCAGCATTCT.

Comment on this clonotype: Its ends do not fully match the called genes, so a read error is possible. The chain employs TRBV11-1 and TRBJ1-1; TRBD1 aligns across 7 bases. The CDR3 runs 17 residues. Germline V gene sequence: CDR1 SGHAT, CDR2 FQDESV (reference sequence). The CDR3 protein is CAIGLFRDSTVNSEAFF. The CDR3 nucleotides are TGTGCCATCGGCTTATTCAGGGACAGCACAGTTAACAGTGAAGCTTTCTTT.